Shown below are 17 T cell receptor beta chains from a single sample sequenced in a study of blood T cell repertoires in COVID-19. Produced via immunoSEQ multiplex PCR; TCRdb's table is partial and in-frame only. Of 200,000 to 300,000 clones in the sample, about 90% were seen once. The sequenced material came from peripheral blood. Source of these receptors: a man younger than 45 with COVID-19, enrolled during active disease.

This chain connects TRBV6-5 to TRBJ2-1; perhaps TRBD2 as D (5 bases). Germline CDR1 is MNHEY and CDR2 is SVGAGI. With 7 bases removed from V and 9 bases from J, the gap between germline ends came to 13 bases. The CDR3 runs to 12 residues. CDR3 sequence reads: CASKFGEREQFF. The CDR3 bases are TGTGCCAGCAAATTCGGGGAGCGTGAGCAGTTCTTC.

The chain employs TRBV29-1 and TRBJ2-5, with TRBD2 matching 11 bases. In germline, CDR1 is SQVTM, CDR2 ANQGSEA. The CDR3 spans 14 residues. With V trimmed by 6 bases and J by 2 bases, 5 bases remained unmatched. This CDR3 is CSVYLAGGQETQYF. The CDR3 DNA follows: TGCAGCGTGTACCTAGCGGGGGGTCAAGAGACCCAGTACTTC.

J is TRBJ1-3 and V is TRBV19; 8 nucleotides align to TRBD1. Losses at the gene ends were 0 bases for V and 0 bases for J; bases not matched to a gene: 16. The CDR3 is 21 amino acids. Germline CDR1 LNHDA, CDR2 SQIVND (reference sequence). The CDR3 spells CASSIDRQGTTSHLSGNTIYF. CDR3 DNA: TGTGCCAGTAGTATAGATAGACAGGGGACTACCTCACACCTCTCTGGAAACACCATATATTTT.

This clone has only one observation. This sequence joins TRBV7-2 and TRBJ2-3; 8 nucleotides agree with TRBD1. From germline, CDR1 is SGHTA and CDR2 FQGNSA. V lost 5 bases and J lost 3; bases outside the gene matches: 7. The CDR3 is 15 residues long. The CDR3 spells CASSDTGGRTDTQYF. Here the CDR3 DNA reads TGTGCCAGCAGCGACACAGGGGGTAGAACAGATACGCAGTATTTT.

The rearrangement joins TRBV5-4 to TRBJ1-2; D ambiguous. Germline CDR1 is SGHNT and CDR2 is YYREEE (reference sequence). Between the trimmed V and J ends, which lost 0 bases and 1 base, there was a span of 7 bases. The CDR3 runs to 14 residues. The CDR3 sequence is CASSLAGVNYGYTF. The CDR3 region has the DNA TGTGCCAGCAGCTTGGCCGGGGTTAACTATGGCTACACCTTC.

Comments on this clone: The same CDR3 arises from other DNA sequences in this sample as well. The chain carries TRBV5-1 and TRBJ1-4, with TRBD1 identical over 12 bases. V lost 0 bases and J lost 8; bases outside the gene matches: 2. Looked up from germline, CDR1 is SGHRS and CDR2 is YFSETQ. The CDR3 consists of 15 residues. The CDR3 protein is CASSLVGQGAEKLFF. The CDR3 DNA follows: TGCGCCAGCAGCTTGGTGGGACAGGGGGCGGAAAAACTGTTTTTT. Based on the CDR3 plus reference TRBV5-1 and TRBJ1-4, the full variable domain is KAGVTQTPRYLIKTRGQQVTLSCSPISGHRSVSWYQQTPGQGLQFLFEYFSETQRNKGNFPGRFSGRQFSNSRSEMNVSTLELGDSALYLCASSLVGQGAEKLFFGSGTQLSVL.

This rearrangement joins TRBV15 to TRBJ1-4; possibly TRBD1 for D (6 bases). Trimming cost V 0 bases and J 3 bases, with 17 bases left between them. CDR1 LNHNV and CDR2 YYDKDF come from the germline V gene (reference sequence). There are 18 residues in the CDR3. CDR3: CATSRDYGGLGSNEKLFF. In DNA form, the CDR3 reads TGTGCCACCAGCAGAGATTACGGGGGGCTAGGTTCTAATGAAAAACTGTTTTTT.

The rearrangement uses TRBV25-1 and TRBJ1-1; D unclear. V gave up 6 bases and J gave up 0 bases, with 14 bases separating them. This CDR3 has 15 residues. In germline, CDR1 is MGHDK, CDR2 SYGVNS. CDR3 region: CASSLGGVMNTEAFF. CDR3 nucleotide sequence: TGTGCCAGCAGCCTAGGCGGAGTGATGAACACTGAAGCTTTCTTT. Together with reference TRBV25-1 and TRBJ1-1, the CDR3 gives the full variable domain: EADIYQTPRYLVIGTGKKITLECSQTMGHDKMYWYQQDPGMELHLIHYSYGVNSTEKGDLSSESTVSRIRTEHFPLTLESARPSHTSQYLCASSLGGVMNTEAFFGQGTRLTVV.

The chain carries TRBV10-3 and TRBJ1-6; TRBD1 is a possible D gene (5 bases). Germline assignment: CDR1 ENHRY and CDR2 SYGVKD. This CDR3 has 16 amino acids. Trimming left V 0 bases short and J 3 bases short, with 9 bases between. Written as DNA, the CDR3 is TGTGCCATCAGTGAGTCCAGGGAGGGCTATAATTCACCCCTCCACTTT. The encoded protein is CAISESREGYNSPLHF.

This rearrangement joins TRBV11-2 to TRBJ1-2, with 11 bases aligning to TRBD1. From germline, CDR1 is SGHAT and CDR2 FQNNGV. This CDR3 comprises 15 residues. The ends lost 3 bases at V and 4 bases at J; junction bases unmatched: 4. CDR3 residues: CASSFGTGGAYGYTF. The CDR3 DNA reads TGTGCCAGCAGCTTTGGGACAGGGGGTGCCTATGGCTACACCTTC.

The rearrangement links TRBV7-3 to TRBJ2-5; the match to TRBD1 covers 10 bases. J was trimmed by 4 bases and V by 5 bases; bases with no gene match: 7. Germline CDR1 reads SGHTA; CDR2 reads FQGTGA. CDR3 length: 15 residues. The CDR3 spells CASSPGQGGRETQYF. Written as DNA, the CDR3 is TGTGCCAGCAGCCCCGGACAGGGGGGTCGAGAGACCCAGTACTTC. Looking up the rest from reference TRBV7-3 and TRBJ2-5 gives the full variable domain: GAGVSQTPSNKVTEKGKYVELRCDPISGHTALYWYRQSLGQGPEFLIYFQGTGAADDSGLPNDRFFAVRPEGSVSTLKIQRTERGDSAVYLCASSPGQGGRETQYFGPGTRLLVL.

This chain joins TRBV10-3 and TRBJ1-1, with TRBD1 matching 8 bases. Trimming cost V 3 bases and J 0 bases; bases outside gene matches: 6. The germline V gene encodes CDR1 ENHRY and CDR2 SYGVKD. The CDR3 sequence is 16 residues long. CDR3 protein: CAISDFHRGMNTEAFF. The CDR3 nucleotides are TGTGCCATCAGTGATTTCCACAGGGGGATGAACACTGAAGCTTTCTTT.

V gene TRBV4-1 combines with J gene TRBJ1-5; 9 bases line up with TRBD1. The CDR3 contains 16 residues. Germline lookup yields CDR1 MGHRA and CDR2 YSYEKL. The V and J ends lost 4 bases and 3 bases, in that order; junction bases with no gene match: 7. The CDR3 DNA is TGCGCCAGCAGCCGGACAGGGGACCGGGACAATCAGCCCCAGCATTTT. It encodes CASSRTGDRDNQPQHF.

This chain uses TRBV7-6 with TRBJ2-3; TRBD1 is a possible D gene (6 bases). Germline loops: CDR1 SGHVS, CDR2 FNYEAQ. V dropped 3 bases and J dropped 0 bases, with 13 bases sitting between them. This CDR3 has 16 amino acids. The CDR3 nucleotides are TGTGCCAGCAGCTTGTTTTGGGACACTAGCACAGATACGCAGTATTTT. Amino acids: CASSLFWDTSTDTQYF.

The rearrangement links TRBV11-2 to TRBJ2-6; 8 bases align to TRBD1. The V gene's germline CDR1 is SGHAT and CDR2 FQNNGV. This CDR3 has 18 amino acids. V was pared by 0 bases and J by 2 bases, with 6 bases of the junction left unmatched. In DNA form, the CDR3 reads TGTGCCAGCAGCTTAGAGGCAGGGGGCCTGGCTGGGGCCAACGTCCTGACTTTC. Translation: CASSLEAGGLAGANVLTF. Variable domain in full (rest from reference TRBV11-2 and TRBJ2-6): EAGVAQSPRYKIIEKRQSVAFWCNPISGHATLYWYQQILGQGPKLLIQFQNNGVVDDSQLPKDRFSAERLKGVDSTLKIQPAKLEDSAVYLCASSLEAGGLAGANVLTFGAGSRLTVL.

This sequence joins TRBV7-2 and TRBJ2-3; a weak D match, TRBD1 (5 bases). Per the germline V gene, CDR1 is SGHTA and CDR2 is FQGNSA. The CDR3 consists of 14 residues. Between the trimmed V and J ends, which lost 5 bases and 2 bases, there was a span of 11 bases. CDR3 loop: CASSPGITTDTQYF. The CDR3 nucleotides are TGTGCCAGCAGCCCAGGGATCACCACAGATACGCAGTATTTT.

The chain uses TRBV12-5 and TRBJ2-5, with 11 bases fitting TRBD2. The CDR3 extends over 18 amino acids. Germline V gene data show CDR1 as LGHNT and CDR2 as FRNRAP. V trimming: 2 bases; J trimming: 2 bases; junction bases outside the gene matches: 10. The CDR3 sequence: CASGLPLLAGGRQETQYF. The CDR3 DNA reads as TGTGCTAGTGGTTTGCCTCTTCTAGCGGGGGGCCGTCAAGAGACCCAGTACTTC.